This TCR beta chain was recovered during a study of blood T cell repertoires in COVID-19. Study-level background: Specimens from acute and convalescent COVID-19 originated in the United States, Italy and Spain. Sources were T cells, B-cell-depleted T cells, or PBMCs; the material itself was cDNA or gDNA.

The authors' processing: Reference gene primer amplification gave estimated nucleated cell counts. Clones were read by immunoSEQ multiplex PCR, and TCRdb kept only the in-frame ones, dropping some. The DNA gave D and trimming, while V, J and clone size come from that table. The table has about 68,000 clones, approximately 88% seen once. The CDR3 consists of 15 residues. The ends lost 7 bases at V and 5 bases at J; junction bases unmatched: 9. CDR1 is MDHEN, CDR2 SYDVKM, per germline. Sequencing used peripheral blood. The TCR comes from a human donor in a cohort sampled during active COVID-19. The gene calls are TRBV28 and TRBJ1-2; 11 bases agree with TRBD1. The chain's CDR3 is CASTLRDRGVYGYTF. The CDR3, as DNA: TGTGCCAGCACCTTAAGGGACAGGGGGGTTTATGGCTACACCTTC.